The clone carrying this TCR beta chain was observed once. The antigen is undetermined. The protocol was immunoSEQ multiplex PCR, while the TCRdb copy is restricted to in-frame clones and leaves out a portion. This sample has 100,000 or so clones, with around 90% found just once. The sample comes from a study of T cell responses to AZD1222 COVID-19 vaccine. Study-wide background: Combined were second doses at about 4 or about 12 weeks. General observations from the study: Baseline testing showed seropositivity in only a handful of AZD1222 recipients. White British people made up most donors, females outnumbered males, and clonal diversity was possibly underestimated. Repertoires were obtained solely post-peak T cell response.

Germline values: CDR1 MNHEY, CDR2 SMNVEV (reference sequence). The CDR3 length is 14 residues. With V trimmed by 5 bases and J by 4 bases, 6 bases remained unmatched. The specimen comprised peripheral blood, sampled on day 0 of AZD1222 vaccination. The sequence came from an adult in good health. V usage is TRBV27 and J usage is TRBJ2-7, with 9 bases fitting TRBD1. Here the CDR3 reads CASSSRQGGYEQYF. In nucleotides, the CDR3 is TGTGCCAGCAGTAGTAGACAGGGGGGATACGAGCAGTACTTC.